Listed below are T cell receptor beta chains from one sample, sequenced in a study of Graves' ophthalmopathy and Graves' hyperthyroidism. TCRdb recomputed calls from the multiplex PCR reads with MiXCR, one row per CDR3 protein. The table records some 350,000 distinct CDR3 sequences, about 18% of them present only once. Sequencing used peripheral blood. Receptor source: an adult woman with stable Graves' hyperthyroidism. Both conserved end residues are part of each CDR3. The D gene is left open where the match is weak. Size is stated for part of the rows, as once, few or many counts, or as a class when the clone is expanded.

d_call: -; clone_size: -; v_call: TRBV12-3/TRBV12-4; j_call: TRBJ2-7; cdr3_nt: TGTGCCAGCAGTTTGAACTCTGCCTACGAGCAGTACTTC; cdr3_aa: CASSLNSAYEQYF
d_call: -; clone_size: many; v_call: TRBV5-1; j_call: TRBJ2-5; cdr3_nt: TGCGCCAGCCGACTGGACCCGGGACCCCAAGAGACCCAGTACTTC; cdr3_aa: CASRLDPGPQETQYF
d_call: -; clone_size: many; v_call: TRBV12-3/TRBV12-4; j_call: TRBJ2-7; cdr3_nt: TGTGCCGCCGGCCAGGGCTCCTACGAGCAGTACTTC; cdr3_aa: CAAGQGSYEQYF
d_call: -; clone_size: many; v_call: TRBV2; j_call: TRBJ1-5; cdr3_nt: TGTGCCAGCAGTGTAGAGGGTTACAATCAGCCCCAGCATTTT; cdr3_aa: CASSVEGYNQPQHF
d_call: TRBD2; clone_size: -; v_call: TRBV12-3/TRBV12-4; j_call: TRBJ2-5; cdr3_nt: TGTGCCAGCAGGTCCCTCGGGGGGACTAGCGGACAAGAGACCCAGTACTTC; cdr3_aa: CASRSLGGTSGQETQYF
d_call: -; clone_size: many; v_call: TRBV28; j_call: TRBJ2-7; cdr3_nt: TGTGCCACCCAAGAGCACTACGAGCAGTACTTC; cdr3_aa: CATQEHYEQYF
d_call: TRBD1; clone_size: many; v_call: TRBV20-1; j_call: TRBJ1-1; cdr3_nt: TGCAGTGCCCCCCTCCCAGGGGGTGCTAACACTGAAGCTTTCTTT; cdr3_aa: CSAPLPGGANTEAFF
d_call: -; clone_size: many; v_call: TRBV20-1; j_call: TRBJ2-7; cdr3_nt: TGCAGTGCTTACGTCCACAGGAGCTTTGACTACGAGCAGTACTTC; cdr3_aa: CSAYVHRSFDYEQYF
d_call: TRBD2; clone_size: -; v_call: TRBV5-1; j_call: TRBJ2-3; cdr3_nt: TGCGCCAGCAGCTTGGCCGGGACTATGATCGGAGATACGCAGTATTTT; cdr3_aa: CASSLAGTMIGDTQYF
d_call: -; clone_size: many; v_call: TRBV6-5; j_call: TRBJ1-6; cdr3_nt: TGTGCCAGCAGTTACTCTGGGCCTTCGAGGTCACCCCTCCACTTT; cdr3_aa: CASSYSGPSRSPLHF
d_call: -; clone_size: -; v_call: TRBV12-3/TRBV12-4; j_call: TRBJ1-1; cdr3_nt: TGTGCCAGCAGTCCCAACAGGGTGGTTGAAGCTTTCTTT; cdr3_aa: CASSPNRVVEAFF
d_call: TRBD1; clone_size: many; v_call: TRBV10-3; j_call: TRBJ1-2; cdr3_nt: TGTGCCATCAGTGCGGGACAGGACTATGGCTACACCTTC; cdr3_aa: CAISAGQDYGYTF
d_call: -; clone_size: many; v_call: TRBV20-1; j_call: TRBJ2-7; cdr3_nt: TGCAGTGCTAGGGGCCTGGGGACCCGCGAGCAGTACTTC; cdr3_aa: CSARGLGTREQYF
d_call: -; clone_size: -; v_call: TRBV12-3/TRBV12-4; j_call: TRBJ1-5; cdr3_nt: TGTGCCAGCACCCCCTCGGGGGCGCTCAATCAGCCCCAGCATTTT; cdr3_aa: CASTPSGALNQPQHF
d_call: TRBD2; clone_size: many; v_call: TRBV27; j_call: TRBJ2-4; cdr3_nt: TGTGCCAGCAGTCATCGCACCTCGGACATGGGACTAGCGGGAGTAAACATTCAGTACTTC; cdr3_aa: CASSHRTSDMGLAGVNIQYF
d_call: -; clone_size: -; v_call: TRBV6-1; j_call: TRBJ1-1; cdr3_nt: TGTGCCAGCAAGGGGAGCACTGAAGCTTTCTTT; cdr3_aa: CASKGSTEAFF
d_call: TRBD2; clone_size: once; v_call: TRBV27; j_call: TRBJ2-7; cdr3_nt: TGTGCCAGCAGTTTTCGGACTAGCGGGACCTCTAGCTCCTACGAGCAGTACTTC; cdr3_aa: CASSFRTSGTSSSYEQYF
d_call: TRBD1; clone_size: many; v_call: TRBV20-1; j_call: TRBJ1-1; cdr3_nt: TGCAGTGCCCTACCGACAGGGGGCTCCCTCAGAGAAGCTTTCTTT; cdr3_aa: CSALPTGGSLREAFF
d_call: TRBD1; clone_size: many; v_call: TRBV4-1; j_call: TRBJ2-5; cdr3_nt: TGCGCCAGCAGCCAAGTAGGGTCGGACAGGGGTGCGACCCAGTACTTC; cdr3_aa: CASSQVGSDRGATQYF
d_call: -; clone_size: many; v_call: TRBV7-9; j_call: TRBJ2-7; cdr3_nt: TGTGCCAGCAGCACGACAGGCCAGAGCTCCTACGAGCAGTACTTC; cdr3_aa: CASSTTGQSSYEQYF
d_call: TRBD1; clone_size: -; v_call: TRBV28; j_call: TRBJ1-2; cdr3_nt: TGTGCCAGCAGCGCATTCGGCCAGGGGGGTGTCAACACCTTC; cdr3_aa: CASSAFGQGGVNTF
d_call: TRBD1; clone_size: few; v_call: TRBV25-1; j_call: TRBJ2-7; cdr3_nt: TGTGCCAGCAGTGAATTGGGGACAGTCTACGAGCAGTACTTC; cdr3_aa: CASSELGTVYEQYF
d_call: TRBD2; clone_size: many; v_call: TRBV12-5; j_call: TRBJ2-7; cdr3_nt: TGTGCTAGTGGTTTAGCCCGGCGGACTAGCGAGACCTACGAGCAGTACTTC; cdr3_aa: CASGLARRTSETYEQYF
d_call: TRBD1; clone_size: -; v_call: TRBV11-2; j_call: TRBJ2-2; cdr3_nt: TGTGCCAGCAGCTCCTACGGGACAGGGAACACCAGGGAGCTGTTTTTT; cdr3_aa: CASSSYGTGNTRELFF
d_call: TRBD1; clone_size: many; v_call: TRBV5-4; j_call: TRBJ1-2; cdr3_nt: TGTGCCAGCAGCCCCGCGGGACAGGGGCTGAATGGCTACACCTTC; cdr3_aa: CASSPAGQGLNGYTF
d_call: -; clone_size: few; v_call: TRBV5-1; j_call: TRBJ2-6; cdr3_nt: TGCGCCAGCAGCGCGGAGAATTCTGGGGCCAACGTCCTGACTTTC; cdr3_aa: CASSAENSGANVLTF
d_call: -; clone_size: -; v_call: TRBV4-1; j_call: TRBJ2-6; cdr3_nt: TGCGCCAGCAGCAACATTGGGCATTTCAGCCCTGGGGCCAACGTCCTGACTTTC; cdr3_aa: CASSNIGHFSPGANVLTF
d_call: TRBD1; clone_size: -; v_call: TRBV12-3/TRBV12-4; j_call: TRBJ1-1; cdr3_nt: TGTGCCAGCAGTGCCGGGACAGACGAAGCTTTCTTT; cdr3_aa: CASSAGTDEAFF
d_call: TRBD2; clone_size: few; v_call: TRBV6-2/TRBV6-3; j_call: TRBJ2-2; cdr3_nt: TGTGCCAGCAGCTATGGACTAGCGGGGGGCACCGGGGAGCTGTTTTTT; cdr3_aa: CASSYGLAGGTGELFF
d_call: TRBD2; clone_size: many; v_call: TRBV20-1; j_call: TRBJ2-7; cdr3_nt: TGCAGTGCTAATGACGGGGAGGGTCCCCTTTACGAGCAGTACTTC; cdr3_aa: CSANDGEGPLYEQYF
d_call: -; clone_size: many; v_call: TRBV28; j_call: TRBJ1-2; cdr3_nt: TGTGCCAGCAGTTCACCCTCCCCCGGGAGGGCACCCAACTATGGCTACACCTTC; cdr3_aa: CASSSPSPGRAPNYGYTF
d_call: -; clone_size: many; v_call: TRBV28; j_call: TRBJ1-2; cdr3_nt: TGTGCCAGCAGCCCCCGAAATACAATGGGCTACACCTTC; cdr3_aa: CASSPRNTMGYTF
d_call: TRBD2; clone_size: few; v_call: TRBV9; j_call: TRBJ2-7; cdr3_nt: TGTGCCAGCAGCGGGTCTAGCGGGTCCCCCTACGAGCAGTACTTC; cdr3_aa: CASSGSSGSPYEQYF
d_call: -; clone_size: many; v_call: TRBV30; j_call: TRBJ2-5; cdr3_nt: TGTGCCTGGAGTCGGCAACTCCGACTCCCTCGTTCCCAGTACTTC; cdr3_aa: CAWSRQLRLPRSQYF
d_call: TRBD2; clone_size: few; v_call: TRBV20-1; j_call: TRBJ2-7; cdr3_nt: TGCAGTGCTAGAGCCCCTACCCCTAGCGGGGGTTACGAGCAGTACTTC; cdr3_aa: CSARAPTPSGGYEQYF
d_call: -; clone_size: -; v_call: TRBV6-1; j_call: TRBJ2-5; cdr3_nt: TGTGCCAGCAGGGTGACAGGTGGCCCCCAAGAGACCCAGTACTTC; cdr3_aa: CASRVTGGPQETQYF
d_call: TRBD1; clone_size: -; v_call: TRBV24-1; j_call: TRBJ2-6; cdr3_nt: TGTGCCCCCCGGACAGGGATAGCTGGGGCCAACGTCCTGACTTTC; cdr3_aa: CAPRTGIAGANVLTF
d_call: -; clone_size: many; v_call: TRBV4-1; j_call: TRBJ2-7; cdr3_nt: TGCGCCAGCAGCCAAGATCACAGGGAGGGCTACGAGCAGTACTTC; cdr3_aa: CASSQDHREGYEQYF
d_call: -; clone_size: many; v_call: TRBV12-5; j_call: TRBJ2-2; cdr3_nt: TGTGCTAGTGGTTGGGAGACCGGGGAGCTGTTTTTT; cdr3_aa: CASGWETGELFF
d_call: -; clone_size: many; v_call: TRBV6-2/TRBV6-3; j_call: TRBJ2-2; cdr3_nt: TGTGCCAGCAGTGCGGTGGCAGGGCTCACCGGGGAGCTGTTTTTT; cdr3_aa: CASSAVAGLTGELFF
d_call: -; clone_size: -; v_call: TRBV24-1; j_call: TRBJ1-2; cdr3_nt: TGTGCCACCAGTGATCCCGAGGGCTATGGCTACACCTTC; cdr3_aa: CATSDPEGYGYTF
d_call: -; clone_size: -; v_call: TRBV7-3; j_call: TRBJ2-2; cdr3_nt: TGTGCCAGCAGCCGAGAGGGGGGCATCGCGGGCGGGGAGCTGTTTTTT; cdr3_aa: CASSREGGIAGGELFF
d_call: TRBD1; clone_size: many; v_call: TRBV12-3/TRBV12-4; j_call: TRBJ2-2; cdr3_nt: TGTGCCAGCTTCGACAGGGGGCAAACCGGGGAGCTGTTTTTT; cdr3_aa: CASFDRGQTGELFF
d_call: -; clone_size: many; v_call: TRBV11-2; j_call: TRBJ2-7; cdr3_nt: TGTGCCAGCAGCTTTTTTCCTTCCGGGAGAGCTAGGAGCGAGCAGTACTTC; cdr3_aa: CASSFFPSGRARSEQYF
d_call: -; clone_size: many; v_call: TRBV7-6; j_call: TRBJ2-7; cdr3_nt: TGTGCCAGCAGCTTGGGGGCCACCTACGAGCAGTACTTC; cdr3_aa: CASSLGATYEQYF
d_call: TRBD2; clone_size: many; v_call: TRBV20-1; j_call: TRBJ2-7; cdr3_nt: TGCAGTGCTAGAAACCAGCGGGACCACGAGCAGTACTTC; cdr3_aa: CSARNQRDHEQYF